The 31 T cell receptor beta chains below were found in one sample sequenced in a study of T cell repertoires and Cas9 in healthy adults. Produced via immunoSEQ multiplex PCR; TCRdb's table is partial and in-frame only. Of approximately 23,000 clones in the sample, about 90% were seen once. The sample consisted of CD4+ effector T cells (CD127+, CD25-, CD137-, CD154-) from PBMCs; culture status not recorded. These receptors were taken from a human donor in good health.

Details on this clone: A junction boundary mismatches the germline segment, possibly from a read error. The chain recombines TRBV11-2 with TRBJ2-4, with 10 bases aligning to TRBD2. This CDR3 has 15 residues. The germline CDR1 and CDR2 sequences are SGHAT and FQNNGV. The CDR3 sequence: CTSRSTSGPKNIQYF. CDR3 DNA: TGTACCAGCAGGTCGACTAGCGGGCCTAAAAACATTCAGTACTTC.

This clone is a singleton in its sample. CDR3 sequence reads: CASSLGGGAGNTIYF. The DNA for the CDR3 is TGTGCCAGCAGCTTAGGAGGGGGGGCTGGAAACACCATATATTTT. The V gene is TRBV5-4, the J gene TRBJ1-3; D possibly corresponds to TRBD1 (6 bases). There are 15 residues in the CDR3. CDR1 and CDR2 (germline): SGHNT, YYREEE (reference sequence). V shed 2 bases and J shed 2 bases, with 11 bases lying between them.

The V and J genes are TRBV9 and TRBJ1-2, with unresolved D. This CDR3 comprises 12 residues. The V gene lost 0 bases and the J gene lost 5 bases, with 5 bases spanning the gap. Germline CDR1 SGDLS, CDR2 YYNGEE. CDR3: CASSVVPYGYTF. As DNA, the CDR3 is TGTGCCAGCAGCGTAGTACCGTATGGCTACACCTTC.

This chain connects TRBV4-3 to TRBJ2-7, with a tentative D call TRBD1 (6 bases). This CDR3 has 16 amino acids. The germline CDR1 and CDR2 sequences are LGHNA and YSLEER. Trimming removed 5 bases at V and 0 bases at J, with 17 bases between. In DNA, the CDR3 is TGCGCCAGCAGCTCTTCCTGGACAGTAAGCTCCTACGAGCAGTACTTC. It translates to CASSSSWTVSSYEQYF.

The chain recombines TRBV4-2 with TRBJ2-7; a weak D match, TRBD2 (5 bases). Germline V lookup: CDR1 LGHNA, CDR2 YNFKEQ. This CDR3 has 13 residues. The germline V and J ends were trimmed by 0 bases and 5 bases, with 8 bases remaining between them. For the CDR3, the DNA is TGTGCCAGCAGCCAAGATCGGCGGGACGAGCAGTACTTC. This translates into CASSQDRRDEQYF.

J is TRBJ1-3 and V is TRBV27; D ambiguous. The CDR3 is 15 amino acids. The germline V gene has CDR1 MNHEY and CDR2 SMNVEV (reference sequence). Trimming removed 0 bases from V and 0 bases from J, with 6 bases in between. The CDR3 here is CASSLSWSSGNTIYF. CDR3 nucleotides: TGTGCCAGCAGTTTATCGTGGTCCTCTGGAAACACCATATATTTT.

A word on this clone: Germline is not matched at one junction end, which may reflect a read error. The chain recombines TRBV16 with TRBJ2-7; D is perhaps TRBD1 (5 bases). This CDR3 is 14 amino acids long. In germline, CDR1 is KGHSY, CDR2 FQNENV. CDR3 residues: CAGSRVTFDGEQYF. The CDR3, as DNA: TGTGCCGGCAGCAGGGTGACCTTCGACGGCGAGCAGTACTTC.

The chain is built from TRBV10-1 and TRBJ2-5; no reliable D call. CDR1 WNHNN and CDR2 SYGVQD come from the germline V gene (reference sequence). Trimming shortened V by 0 bases and J by 5 bases, and 10 bases separated the two germline ends. CDR3 length: 14 residues. The CDR3 DNA follows: TGCGCCAGCAGTGAGTCCCCCTTGCGGGAGACCCAGTACTTC. Its translation is CASSESPLRETQYF.

The rearrangement uses TRBV5-4 and TRBJ2-1; 9 bases map to TRBD2. In germline, CDR1 is SGHNT, CDR2 YYREEE (reference sequence). The length of the CDR3 is 16 residues. J lost 7 bases, V lost 0 bases, and 8 bases had no gene match. CDR3 coding DNA: TGTGCCAGCAGCTTGGCGGCTAGCGGGGTGGGAAATGAGCAGTTCTTC. Its protein is CASSLAASGVGNEQFF.

The chain links TRBV28 to TRBJ1-5; possible D gene TRBD1, 5 bases. Germline loops: CDR1 MDHEN, CDR2 SYDVKM. The V end lost 6 bases, the J end lost 2 bases, and 17 bases lay between the germline ends. CDR3 size: 16 residues. The CDR3: CASRQRGLFGNQPQHF. The DNA of the CDR3 is TGTGCCAGCAGACAAAGGGGATTGTTCGGCAATCAGCCCCAGCATTTT. The whole variable domain, remainder taken from reference TRBV28 and TRBJ1-5, is DVKVTQSSRYLVKRTGEKVFLECVQDMDHENMFWYRQDPGLGLRLIYFSYDVKMKEKGDIPEGYSVSREKKERFSLILESASTNQTSMYLCASRQRGLFGNQPQHFGDGTRLSIL.

This chain joins TRBV6-6 and TRBJ1-2; D possibly corresponds to TRBD1 (5 bases). V gave up 0 bases and J gave up 6 bases, with 11 bases separating them. This CDR3 has 14 amino acids. Germline V lookup: CDR1 MNHNY, CDR2 SVGAGI (reference sequence). The CDR3, as DNA: TGTGCCAGCAGTTACTCTGGGGGAAGGGATGGCTACACCTTC. It yields the protein CASSYSGGRDGYTF.

Here the CDR3 DNA reads TGTGCCAGCACCCCGGAGGGCAAACTTAATGAAAAACTGTTTTTT. Residues: CASTPEGKLNEKLFF. The chain links TRBV28 to TRBJ1-4; D is unresolved. CDR3 size: 15 residues. Trimming left V 7 bases short and J 4 bases short, with 16 bases between. The germline V gene has CDR1 MDHEN and CDR2 SYDVKM.

This clone was detected a few times. The chain joins TRBV30 to TRBJ1-1, with D tentatively TRBD1 (6 bases). Germline V CDR1 and CDR2: GTSNPN, SVGIG (reference sequence). The CDR3 extends over 15 amino acids. Trimming removed 0 bases at V and 7 bases at J, with 18 bases between. DNA of the CDR3: TGTGCCTGGAGTGTGGGGACATGGGGGGGAGTTGAAGCTTTCTTT. Amino acids: CAWSVGTWGGVEAFF.

The chain uses TRBV4-3 and TRBJ2-1; possibly TRBD2 for D (5 bases). The CDR3 length is 16 residues. Germline V gene sequence: CDR1 LGHNA, CDR2 YSLEER. Between the trimmed V and J ends, which lost 1 base and 4 bases, there was a span of 14 bases. The CDR3 nucleotides read TGCGCCAGCAGCCAAGTAAGCGGTCGAGGGTACAATGAGCAGTTCTTC. Protein product: CASSQVSGRGYNEQFF.

The chain recombines TRBV19 with TRBJ1-5; D perhaps matches TRBD1 (5 bases). V dropped 5 bases and J dropped 2 bases, with 10 bases sitting between them. Germline-derived CDR1 and CDR2 are LNHDA and SQIVND (reference sequence). The CDR3 spans 14 residues. The DNA of the CDR3 is TGTGCCAGTAGTGGGGGTTTGGGCAATCAGCCCCAGCATTTT. It codes for CASSGGLGNQPQHF.

The rearrangement uses TRBV28 and TRBJ1-2; TRBD1 matches 9 bases. The CDR3 runs 15 residues. The germline V gene encodes CDR1 MDHEN and CDR2 SYDVKM. The V gene end was trimmed by 6 bases and the J gene end by 5 bases; junction bases not matched to a gene: 10. The CDR3 is CASRGLGQGSYGYTF. CDR3 DNA sequence: TGTGCCAGCAGGGGGCTGGGACAGGGTTCGTATGGCTACACCTTC.

The chain links TRBV6-1 to TRBJ2-1; D may correspond to TRBD1 or TRBD2 (5 bases each). CDR1 is MNHNS, CDR2 SASEGT, per germline. This CDR3 spans 15 amino acids. V was clipped by 7 bases and J by 5 bases, with 18 bases between them. CDR3 residues: CASIHRDGKNNEQFF. The CDR3 bases are TGTGCCAGCATTCACCGGGACGGTAAAAACAATGAGCAGTTCTTC.

The chain joins TRBV5-6 to TRBJ2-7; the match to TRBD1 covers 7 bases. The ends lost 5 bases at V and 1 base at J; junction bases unmatched: 3. Looked up from germline, CDR1 is SGHDT and CDR2 is YYEEEE. This CDR3 is built from 13 residues. The CDR3: CASSYRGSYEQYF. In nucleotides, the CDR3 is TGTGCCAGCAGTTACAGGGGATCCTACGAGCAGTACTTC.

The chain joins TRBV18 to TRBJ2-5; no reliable D call. The CDR3 consists of 13 residues. Looked up from germline, CDR1 is KGHSH and CDR2 is LQKENI. The V end was cut by 1 base, the J end by 5 bases, with 8 bases between. In nucleotides, the CDR3 is TGTGCCAGCTCACCACGGGGTAGGGAGACCCAGTACTTC. Its protein is CASSPRGRETQYF.

A few counts support this clone. The chain has TRBV11-3 and TRBJ1-6, with a possible D match to TRBD1 (5 bases). V was shortened by 5 bases and J by 10 bases, with 12 bases between the two germline ends. There are 13 residues in the CDR3. Germline V gene lookup returns CDR1 SGHNT and CDR2 YENEEA. The CDR3 spells CASSRGVGSPLHF. The CDR3 bases are TGTGCCAGCAGCCGAGGGGTCGGGTCACCCCTCCACTTT.

The V and J genes are TRBV18 and TRBJ2-7; 7 positions agree with TRBD2. CDR1 and CDR2 from the germline V gene are KGHSH and LQKENI. Unmatched junction bases numbered 11, after V lost 3 bases and J lost 6 bases. The CDR3 covers 15 residues. The CDR3 reads CASSPPGRGRGEQYF. CDR3 sequence (DNA): TGTGCCAGCTCACCTCCTGGGAGGGGACGGGGCGAGCAGTACTTC.

This clone came up once. The J gene is TRBJ1-1, the V gene TRBV28, with a tentative D call TRBD1 (6 bases). The CDR3 covers 16 residues. V lost 6 bases to trimming and J lost 1 base, with 18 bases between them. Germline V gene lookup returns CDR1 MDHEN and CDR2 SYDVKM. DNA for the CDR3: TGTGCCAGCAGAGGGGTAGCGGGGGGCGGGAACACTGAAGCTTTCTTT. As protein: CASRGVAGGGNTEAFF. Looking up the rest from reference TRBV28 and TRBJ1-1 gives the full variable domain: DVKVTQSSRYLVKRTGEKVFLECVQDMDHENMFWYRQDPGLGLRLIYFSYDVKMKEKGDIPEGYSVSREKKERFSLILESASTNQTSMYLCASRGVAGGGNTEAFFGQGTRLTVV.

The chain is built from TRBV28 and TRBJ2-1; 7 nucleotides match TRBD2. The V gene's germline CDR1 is MDHEN and CDR2 SYDVKM. J lost 3 bases, V lost 7 bases, and 6 bases had no gene match. The CDR3 is 14 amino acids. The CDR3 nucleotides read TGTGCCAGCATTTCGGGCGGGAGCTACAATGAGCAGTTCTTC. Its translation: CASISGGSYNEQFF.

The V call is TRBV28, the J call TRBJ1-2, with D tentatively TRBD1 (6 bases). Trimming left V 5 bases short and J 5 bases short, with 12 bases between. CDR1 is MDHEN, CDR2 SYDVKM, per germline. The CDR3 is 13 residues long. CDR3 sequence reads: CASSERTEYGYTF. The CDR3 nucleotides are TGTGCCAGCAGTGAAAGGACAGAATATGGCTACACCTTC.

The chain uses TRBV29-1 and TRBJ2-1; a weak D match, TRBD1 (6 bases). Per the germline V gene, CDR1 is SQVTM and CDR2 is ANQGSEA. The CDR3 loop spans 15 amino acids. The V gene lost 6 bases and the J gene lost 0 bases, with 15 bases spanning the gap. The CDR3 DNA reads as TGCAGCGTCCACAGGGCGATCAGCTCCTACAATGAGCAGTTCTTC. This translates into CSVHRAISSYNEQFF.

The gene calls are TRBV11-3 and TRBJ2-2; perhaps TRBD1 as D (6 bases). Germline CDR1 SGHNT, CDR2 YENEEA. Between the trimmed V and J ends, which lost 5 bases and 2 bases, there was a span of 18 bases. The CDR3 has 17 amino acids. The CDR3 DNA sequence: TGTGCCAGCAGCCGTTCCTATACAGGGTCTAACACCGGGGAGCTGTTTTTT. Residues: CASSRSYTGSNTGELFF.

CDR3 sequence: CASSEGGDMNTEAFF. The CDR3 coding sequence is TGCGCCAGCAGTGAGGGAGGAGACATGAACACTGAAGCTTTCTTT. V usage is TRBV10-1 and J usage is TRBJ1-1; no definite D call. Trimming removed 2 bases from V and 0 bases from J, with 10 bases in between. The V gene's germline CDR1 is WNHNN and CDR2 SYGVQD (reference sequence). The CDR3 contains 15 residues.

V and J are TRBV6-5 and TRBJ1-6, with D perhaps TRBD1 (5 bases). This CDR3 comprises 12 residues. CDR1 and CDR2 (germline): MNHEY, SVGAGI. V shed 6 bases and J shed 13 bases, with 13 bases lying between them. The CDR3 loop reads CASRFRAGPLHF. CDR3 nucleotides: TGTGCCAGCAGATTCAGGGCGGGCCCCCTCCACTTT.

V is TRBV6-1 and J is TRBJ1-5; D is possibly TRBD1 (5 bases). V was pared by 4 bases and J by 0 bases, with 19 bases between. This CDR3 contains 18 residues. Germline values: CDR1 MNHNS, CDR2 SASEGT. CDR3 nucleotides: TGTGCCAGCAGTGCCTCGCTGGGGGTTGGGTATAGCAATCAGCCCCAGCATTTT. Residues: CASSASLGVGYSNQPQHF.

On this clone: Other DNA sequences in this specimen translate into the identical CDR3. This chain connects TRBV5-6 to TRBJ1-1; D unclear. The CDR3 spans 15 residues. V was clipped by 0 bases and J by 5 bases, with 14 bases between them. The germline gives CDR1 SGHDT, CDR2 YYEEEE. The CDR3 is CASSLGTPVRTEAFF. The CDR3 coding sequence is TGTGCCAGCAGCTTGGGGACTCCCGTTAGGACTGAAGCTTTCTTT. Looking up the rest from reference TRBV5-6 and TRBJ1-1 gives the full variable domain: DAGVTQSPTHLIKTRGQQVTLRCSPKSGHDTVSWYQQALGQGPQFIFQYYEEEERQRGNFPDRFSGHQFPNYSSELNVNALLLGDSALYLCASSLGTPVRTEAFFGQGTRLTVV.

This chain connects TRBV6-1 to TRBJ2-1; D possibly matches TRBD1 or TRBD2 (6 bases each). The CDR3 covers 15 residues. Per germline, CDR1 MNHNS and CDR2 SASEGT. V was pared by 1 base and J by 8 bases, with 15 bases between. The CDR3 spells CASSEGDSGGDEQFF. The CDR3 nucleotides read TGTGCCAGCAGTGAAGGGGACTCCGGGGGCGATGAGCAGTTCTTC.